These 9 T cell receptor beta chains were sequenced from one sample in a study of technical replicates of blood from four donors. TCRdb's copy holds only in-frame clones and misses some; the assay was immunoSEQ multiplex PCR. The sample has roughly 80,000 clones; 90% to 95% are singletons. Sequenced sample: T cells isolated from PBMCs. Receptors originate from a human donor in good health.

This clone has more than one count but fewer than ten. V and J are TRBV30 and TRBJ1-1; 10 bases are shared with TRBD1. Germline CDR1 GTSNPN, CDR2 SVGIG (reference sequence). CDR3 length: 14 amino acids. V lost 2 bases to trimming and J lost 6 bases; unmatched junction nucleotides: 6. CDR3 region: CAWSRQGASSEAFF. The CDR3 DNA follows: TGTGCCTGGAGTAGACAGGGGGCGTCTTCTGAAGCTTTCTTT.

V usage is TRBV2 and J usage is TRBJ1-2; TRBD1 aligns across 7 bases. Trimming took 8 bases from V and 2 from J; bases not matched to a gene: 8. Germline V gene data show CDR1 as SNHLY and CDR2 as FYNNEI. CDR3 length: 14 residues. The CDR3 here is CASFFIQGNYGYTF. CDR3 in DNA: TGTGCCAGCTTCTTTATACAGGGGAACTATGGCTACACCTTC.

V is TRBV11-3 and J is TRBJ1-2; 8 bases are shared with TRBD1. Trimming at V came to 4 bases and at J to 4 bases, leaving 8 bases not matched to a gene. The CDR3 covers 15 residues. Germline CDR1 reads SGHNT; CDR2 reads YENEEA. The CDR3, as DNA: TGTGCCAGCAGCTCATCAGGGGGCGCGGGCTATGGCTACACCTTC. Its translation: CASSSSGGAGYGYTF.

The chain has TRBV4-1 and TRBJ2-1, with TRBD2 matching over 12 bases. Germline CDR1 reads MGHRA; CDR2 reads YSYEKL. The CDR3 contains 18 residues. J was trimmed by 7 bases and V by 0 bases; bases with no gene match: 10. CDR3 nucleotides: TGCGCCAGCAGCCAAGACGGACTAGCGGGGAGACTTGTTAATGAGCAGTTCTTC. Translating gives CASSQDGLAGRLVNEQFF.

The V and J genes are TRBV27 and TRBJ2-2; D ambiguous. Deletions cut 6 bases from V and 0 bases from J, with 5 bases between. Germline values: CDR1 MNHEY, CDR2 SMNVEV (reference sequence). The CDR3 is made up of 13 amino acids. The CDR3 DNA follows: TGTGCCAGCAGGACTGCGAACACCGGGGAGCTGTTTTTT. Residues: CASRTANTGELFF.

The chain couples TRBV9 to TRBJ1-1, with a tentative D call TRBD1 (6 bases). The germline V gene has CDR1 SGDLS and CDR2 YYNGEE. V lost 0 bases and J lost 3, with 12 bases in between. CDR3 size: 15 residues. CDR3 amino acids: CASSVDGGLDTEAFF. The CDR3 DNA reads TGTGCCAGCAGCGTAGATGGGGGCTTGGACACTGAAGCTTTCTTT.

The chain is built from TRBV2 and TRBJ1-3; tentatively, D is TRBD1 (5 bases). Trimming removed 6 bases from V and 0 bases from J, with 12 bases in between. Germline CDR1 reads SNHLY; CDR2 reads FYNNEI. This CDR3 region has 15 residues. The CDR3 reads CASRAGRNSGNTIYF. CDR3 nucleotides: TGTGCCAGCAGAGCGGGACGGAACTCTGGAAACACCATATATTTT.

The chain has TRBV5-1 and TRBJ2-4; 9 bases agree with TRBD1. Germline CDR1 and CDR2: SGHRS and YFSETQ. With 1 base clipped from V and 8 bases from J, the junction kept 4 bases outside the gene matches. The CDR3 totals 14 residues. The CDR3 DNA is TGCGCCAGCAGCTTGAGGGACAGGGCGGACATTCAGTACTTC. As protein: CASSLRDRADIQYF.

The chain has TRBV6-5 and TRBJ1-4, with 9 bases matching TRBD1. There are 15 residues in the CDR3. Losses at the gene ends were 6 bases for V and 6 bases for J; bases not matched to a gene: 8. CDR1 and CDR2 (germline): MNHEY, SVGAGI. The CDR3 coding sequence is TGTGCCAGCAGGTTGACCGGGACAGGGTATGAAAAACTGTTTTTT. Its translation is CASRLTGTGYEKLFF.